This passage covers 20 T cell receptor beta chains from one sample sequenced in a study of beta chain features in type 1 diabetes (dated by TCRdb to 2016 to 2019). Results the study describes overall, beyond this receptor: In all four CD4+ subsets, TCRB CDR3 length was moderately but significantly shorter in type 1 diabetes patients.

These receptors are not linked to any known antigen. Receptors were amplified or captured by the immunoSEQ multiplex PCR assay. The entire isolated RNA was reverse transcribed using the High Capacity cDNA Reverse Transcription Kit, and thus expressed TCRB transcripts were sequenced. TCRdb mirrors the immuneACCESS table, restricted to in-frame sequences. Some clones are absent from its copies; in checked studies, under half trace to an unresolved V gene, and the reason for the others is unknown. This sample has about 160,000 clones in its table, and approximately 62% of those were observed once. Clones ranked in the top ten supply roughly 0.095% of the sample. Sequencing used naive CD4+ T cells from blood. Reading the label with the study, this specimen's cell subset or site is: true naive CD4+ T cells. These receptors were obtained from a man aged 25 to 40 with type 1 diabetes.

The gene calls are TRBV9 and TRBJ2-5; the D gene is possibly TRBD1 (5 bases). This CDR3 has 15 amino acids. Germline lookup yields CDR1 SGDLS and CDR2 YYNGEE. Trimming cost V 4 bases and J 4 bases, with 17 bases left between them. DNA of the CDR3: TGTGCCAGCAGCACGGATCAGCACCAGGGAGAGACCCAGTACTTC. As protein: CASSTDQHQGETQYF.

V is TRBV2 and J is TRBJ1-2, with D unresolved. Germline V gene lookup returns CDR1 SNHLY and CDR2 FYNNEI. This CDR3 contains 15 residues. The V end was cut by 7 bases, the J end by 0 bases, with 15 bases between. CDR3 sequence: CASTRRGHANYGYTF. CDR3 DNA sequence: TGTGCCAGCACCCGGCGTGGCCATGCTAACTATGGCTACACCTTC.

This chain joins TRBV29-1 and TRBJ2-1, with D unclear. The CDR3 is 13 residues long. V was cut by 3 bases and J by 2 bases, with 8 bases left in between. From germline, CDR1 is SQVTM and CDR2 ANQGSEA. This chain's CDR3 is CSVEAFTYNEQFF. DNA of the CDR3: TGCAGCGTTGAGGCGTTCACCTACAATGAGCAGTTCTTC.

Concerning this clone itself: Different DNA sequences within this sample yield the same CDR3. This rearrangement joins TRBV29-1 to TRBJ2-3; D gene unclear. CDR1 is SQVTM, CDR2 ANQGSEA, per germline. This CDR3 is built from 13 residues. V lost 3 bases and J lost 0, with 7 bases in between. CDR3 sequence: CSVEGGSTDTQYF. CDR3 DNA: TGCAGCGTTGAGGGCGGTAGCACAGATACGCAGTATTTT.

The chain carries TRBV30 and TRBJ2-3, with TRBD2 identical over 15 bases. The CDR3 length is 16 residues. Trimming cost V 0 bases and J 4 bases; bases outside gene matches: 2. Looked up from germline, CDR1 is GTSNPN and CDR2 is SVGIG (reference sequence). The CDR3: CAWSVGLAGGPDTQYF. CDR3 nucleotides: TGTGCCTGGAGTGTCGGACTAGCGGGGGGGCCAGATACGCAGTATTTT.

V is TRBV28 and J is TRBJ2-7; the D call may be TRBD1 or TRBD2 (5 bases each). This CDR3 comprises 15 residues. Trimming took 6 bases from V and 0 from J, leaving 15 bases between them. Germline-derived CDR1 and CDR2 are MDHEN and SYDVKM. The CDR3 region has the DNA TGTGCCAGCAGGCCTCCGGGGCGAGGCTCCTACGAGCAGTACTTC. It specifies CASRPPGRGSYEQYF.

V usage is TRBV28 and J usage is TRBJ2-7, with D maybe TRBD2 (5 bases). Germline V gene sequence: CDR1 MDHEN, CDR2 SYDVKM. Trimming shortened V by 5 bases and J by 6 bases, and 14 bases separated the two germline ends. The CDR3 extends over 13 amino acids. The CDR3 here is CASSASPTLEQYF. The DNA for the CDR3 is TGTGCCAGCAGTGCTAGCCCTACTCTCGAGCAGTACTTC.

The chain combines TRBV4-3 with TRBJ2-2; no reliable D call. Germline CDR1 is LGHNA and CDR2 is YSLEER. Trimming cost V 0 bases and J 2 bases, with 13 bases left between them. The CDR3 runs to 17 residues. Here the CDR3 reads CASSQDVAVLNTGELFF. The DNA of the CDR3 is TGCGCCAGCAGCCAAGATGTGGCAGTCCTAAACACCGGGGAGCTGTTTTTT.

This clone has more than one count but fewer than ten. The CDR3 region is CASSVRDTSNTGELFF. As DNA, the CDR3 is TGTGCCAGCAGCGTCCGGGACACTTCGAACACCGGGGAGCTGTTTTTT. The rearrangement links TRBV7-9 to TRBJ2-2; a possible D gene is TRBD1 (6 bases). With 5 bases removed from V and 0 bases from J, the gap between germline ends came to 13 bases. The germline CDR1 and CDR2 sequences are SEHNR and FQNEAQ (reference sequence). The CDR3 has 16 residues.

J is TRBJ2-1 and V is TRBV18, with no clear D. This CDR3 contains 12 residues. The V end lost 0 bases, the J end lost 6 bases, and 3 bases lay between the germline ends. In germline, CDR1 is KGHSH, CDR2 LQKENI. The CDR3 spells CASSPPGNEQFF. The CDR3 nucleotides are TGTGCCAGCTCACCACCAGGCAATGAGCAGTTCTTC.

A few counts support this clone. The chain links TRBV4-3 to TRBJ1-1; TRBD1 might be the D (5 bases). Deletions cut 3 bases from V and 7 bases from J, with 9 bases between. From germline, CDR1 is LGHNA and CDR2 YSLEER. This CDR3 region has 12 residues. The CDR3 loop reads CASSQSQGEAFF. The CDR3 DNA is TGCGCCAGCAGCCAGTCCCAGGGTGAAGCTTTCTTT.

This chain joins TRBV4-3 and TRBJ2-3, with D possibly TRBD2 on 5 matching bases. This CDR3 spans 16 amino acids. V lost 1 base and J lost 4, with 15 bases in between. CDR1 and CDR2 (germline): LGHNA, YSLEER. CDR3: CASSQGLVNSADTQYF. The CDR3 region has the DNA TGCGCCAGCAGCCAAGGCCTAGTTAATAGCGCAGATACGCAGTATTTT.

The chain is built from TRBV10-3 and TRBJ1-1; weak D call: TRBD1 (5 bases). Trimming removed 4 bases at V and 2 bases at J, with 5 bases between. Germline V CDR1 and CDR2: ENHRY, SYGVKD. This CDR3 has 12 residues. The CDR3 reads CAISGTNTEAFF. CDR3 in DNA: TGTGCCATCAGTGGGACAAACACTGAAGCTTTCTTT.

A few counts support this clone. This chain joins TRBV10-3 and TRBJ2-3; no firm D call. This CDR3 has 14 amino acids. The V gene's germline CDR1 is ENHRY and CDR2 SYGVKD. The V gene lost 4 bases and the J gene lost 2 bases, with 10 bases spanning the gap. CDR3 nucleotides: TGTGCCATCAGTGGGAGACTGGACACAGATACGCAGTATTTT. Translation gives CAISGRLDTDTQYF.

CDR3 sequence (DNA): TGTGCCAGCGCCCTGGACAGGGGACGGAACATTCAGTACTTC. Translated: CASALDRGRNIQYF. The rearrangement joins TRBV2 to TRBJ2-4; the match to TRBD1 covers 9 bases. J was trimmed by 7 bases and V by 8 bases; bases with no gene match: 9. The CDR3 runs to 14 residues. Germline CDR1 SNHLY, CDR2 FYNNEI.

This rearrangement joins TRBV19 to TRBJ2-5; D may be TRBD1 (6 bases). This CDR3 is 11 amino acids long. Trimming took off 11 bases at V and 3 bases at J, with 10 bases between the two ends. The germline V gene encodes CDR1 LNHDA and CDR2 SQIVND (reference sequence). The CDR3 coding sequence is TGTGCCCGGAGACAGGAAGAGACCCAGTACTTC. It translates to CARRQEETQYF.

V gene TRBV29-1 combines with J gene TRBJ2-7, with D possibly TRBD1 on 5 matching bases. Trimming took 3 bases from V and 2 from J, leaving 14 bases between them. Per germline, CDR1 SQVTM and CDR2 ANQGSEA. The CDR3 contains 14 residues. CDR3 sequence (DNA): TGCAGCGTTGATCTCGGGCCAGGGCCCTACGAGCAGTACTTC. Its protein is CSVDLGPGPYEQYF.

The chain's CDR3 is CASSQEHRGVDVEYF. The DNA for the CDR3 is TGCGCCAGCAGCCAAGAACACAGGGGTGTGGATGTGGAGTACTTC. J is TRBJ2-7 and V is TRBV4-1, with 7 bases identical to TRBD1. V lost 0 bases, J lost 11 bases, and 13 bases stayed unmatched. Germline V lookup: CDR1 MGHRA, CDR2 YSYEKL. There are 15 residues in the CDR3.

The chain joins TRBV5-6 to TRBJ2-1; D remains unclear. V was cut by 1 base and J by 10 bases, with 6 bases left in between. Germline V gene sequence: CDR1 SGHDT, CDR2 YYEEEE. The CDR3 is 11 residues long. CDR3 residues: CASSLKVEQFF. The CDR3 DNA reads as TGTGCCAGCAGCTTGAAGGTAGAGCAGTTCTTC.

The rearrangement uses TRBV7-2 and TRBJ2-3; 9 positions match TRBD2. Germline lookup yields CDR1 SGHTA and CDR2 FQGNSA. The ends lost 3 bases at V and 1 base at J; junction bases unmatched: 5. CDR3 length: 16 residues. The CDR3 DNA reads as TGTGCCAGCAGCTTTAGCGGGGGCGGGGGCACAGATACGCAGTATTTT. It codes for CASSFSGGGGTDTQYF.